This TCR beta chain was identified in a study of T cell clonality in common variable immunodeficiency. Study-level points and caveats: Compared with controls, CVID subjects had fewer shared TCRbeta clones. TCRbeta clonality was increased in CVID versus healthy controls. Common variable immunodeficiency TCR beta sequences reportedly had fewer deletions and N-nucleotide insertions. CVID patient heterogeneity limited repertoire-clinical complication correlations.

Patients and controls were mostly of Caucasian heritage. Germline V gene data show CDR1 as DFQATT and CDR2 as SNEGSKA (reference sequence). This CDR3 is 16 amino acids long. V shed 0 bases and J shed 7 bases, with 19 bases lying between them. Sequenced by immunoSEQ multiplex PCR; TCRdb stores in-frame clones only, minus some. This sample comprises more than 20,000 clones, none seen once only. This clone showed up many times. Its antigen is undetermined. The read falls 3 residues short of the CDR3 end, and the missing part is taken from the germline J gene. Sequenced material: peripheral blood mononuclear cells. This receptor was obtained from a human donor with common variable immunodeficiency. J is TRBJ2-1 and V is TRBV20-1, with a tentative D call TRBD2 (6 bases). This chain's CDR3 is CSARDREAGDGNEQFF. The CDR3 DNA, read in part, is TGCAGTGCTAGAGATCGCGAAGCGGGCGATGGGAATGAG.